Sequencing of this TCR beta chain was carried out in a study of graft-versus-host responses after intestinal transplantation. Whole-study context: Recipients got multivisceral, liver-intestinal, or isolated intestinal transplants. After anti-thymocyte globulin induction, recipients took tacrolimus and steroids for around 3 years. General study results and limits: GvH clones occurred in recipient marrow; some first appeared in ileum or blood. Peak circulating GvH clone levels were associated with early post-transplant HvG declines.

This CDR3 comprises 16 residues. Germline CDR1 and CDR2: MNHEY and SMNVEV (reference sequence). Trimming removed 6 bases from V and 5 bases from J; junction bases left unmatched: 13. Details on this clone: Its antigen is not identified.

Produced via immunoSEQ multiplex PCR; TCRdb's table is partial and in-frame only. This table holds about 40,000 clones, under 90% found once. Sequences were derived from PBMCs, sampled 260 to 270 days after transplant. This chain joins TRBV27 and TRBJ2-7; 10 positions agree with TRBD1. The source of this sequence is a human patient who received an intestinal transplant, so some T cells may come from the graft donor. As DNA, the CDR3 is TGTGCCAGCAGCCTAAATCCGGGACAGGGGTGGCACGAGCAGTACTTC. It is translated as CASSLNPGQGWHEQYF.